The following is a T cell receptor (beta chain) sequence with its context. The antigen remains undetermined. TCRdb's table, derived via immunoSEQ multiplex PCR, lists solely in-frame clones and lacks some. This table has around 90,000 clones, approximately 90% appearing once. Germline CDR1 and CDR2: LNHNV and YYDKDF (reference sequence). With V trimmed by 0 bases and J by 4 bases, 8 bases remained unmatched. The CDR3 sequence is 17 residues long. These data belong to a study of T cell responses to AZD1222 COVID-19 vaccine. Overall study results and limits: No repertoire was sampled before or during the peak T cell response, only after it. Within unmutated variant regions lay the reported targets of nearly half of spike-specific TCRs.

The clonotype originates from an adult in good health. The chain has TRBV15 and TRBJ1-4, with 7 bases fitting TRBD1. Sequenced material: peripheral blood, taken on day 0 of MenACWY control vaccination. The CDR3 spells CATSREGHRGINEKLFF. In DNA, the CDR3 is TGTGCCACCAGCAGAGAGGGTCACAGGGGCATTAATGAAAAACTGTTTTTT.